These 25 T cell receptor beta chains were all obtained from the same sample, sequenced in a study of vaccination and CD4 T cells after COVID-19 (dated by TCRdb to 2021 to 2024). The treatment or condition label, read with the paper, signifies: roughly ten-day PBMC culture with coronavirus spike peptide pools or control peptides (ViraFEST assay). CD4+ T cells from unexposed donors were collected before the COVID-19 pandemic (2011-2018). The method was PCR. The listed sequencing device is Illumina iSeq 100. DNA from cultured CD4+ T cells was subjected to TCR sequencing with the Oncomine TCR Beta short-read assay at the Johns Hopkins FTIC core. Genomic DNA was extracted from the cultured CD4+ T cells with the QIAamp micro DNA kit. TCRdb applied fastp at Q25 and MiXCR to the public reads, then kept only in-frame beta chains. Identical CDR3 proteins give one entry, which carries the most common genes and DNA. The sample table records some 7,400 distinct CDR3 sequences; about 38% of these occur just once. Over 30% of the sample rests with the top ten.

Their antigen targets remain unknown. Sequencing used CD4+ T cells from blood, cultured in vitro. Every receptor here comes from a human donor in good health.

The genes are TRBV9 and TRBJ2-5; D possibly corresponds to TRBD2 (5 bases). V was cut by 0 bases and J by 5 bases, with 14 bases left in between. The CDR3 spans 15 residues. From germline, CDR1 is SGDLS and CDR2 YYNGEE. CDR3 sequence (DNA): TGTGCCAGCAGCGTAGGCTGGGCGGGTAGGGAGACCCAGTACTTC. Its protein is CASSVGWAGRETQYF.

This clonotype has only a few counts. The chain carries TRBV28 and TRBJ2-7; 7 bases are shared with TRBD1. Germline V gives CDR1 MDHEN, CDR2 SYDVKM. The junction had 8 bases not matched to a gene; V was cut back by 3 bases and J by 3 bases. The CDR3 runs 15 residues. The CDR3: CASSLITGALYEQYF. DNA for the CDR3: TGTGCCAGCAGTTTGATTACAGGGGCCCTCTACGAGCAGTACTTC. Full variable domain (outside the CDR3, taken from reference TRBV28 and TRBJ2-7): DVKVTQSSRYLVKRTGEKVFLECVQDMDHENMFWYRQDPGLGLRLIYFSYDVKMKEKGDIPEGYSVSREKKERFSLILESASTNQTSMYLCASSLITGALYEQYFGPGTRLTVT.

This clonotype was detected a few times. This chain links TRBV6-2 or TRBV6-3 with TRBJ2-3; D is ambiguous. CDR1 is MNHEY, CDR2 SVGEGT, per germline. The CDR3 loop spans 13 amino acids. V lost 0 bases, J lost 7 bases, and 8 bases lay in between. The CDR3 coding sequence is TGTGCCAGCAGTTACTCGGAGAGGAATACGCAGTATTTT. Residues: CASSYSERNTQYF.

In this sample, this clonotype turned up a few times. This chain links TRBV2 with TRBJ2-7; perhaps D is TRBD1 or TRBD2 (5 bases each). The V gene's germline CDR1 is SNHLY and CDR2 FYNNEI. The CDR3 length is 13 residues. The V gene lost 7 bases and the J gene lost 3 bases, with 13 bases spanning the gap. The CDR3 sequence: CASNRDPIYEQYF. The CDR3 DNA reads TGTGCCAGCAACCGGGACCCGATCTACGAGCAGTACTTC.

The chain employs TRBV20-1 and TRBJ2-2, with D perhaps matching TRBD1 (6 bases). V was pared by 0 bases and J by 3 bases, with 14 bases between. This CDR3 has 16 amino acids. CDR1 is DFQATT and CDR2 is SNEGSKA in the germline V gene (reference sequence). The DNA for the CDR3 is TGCAGTGCTAGAGACCTGGACAAGGGGGACACCGGGGAGCTGTTTTTT. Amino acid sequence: CSARDLDKGDTGELFF.

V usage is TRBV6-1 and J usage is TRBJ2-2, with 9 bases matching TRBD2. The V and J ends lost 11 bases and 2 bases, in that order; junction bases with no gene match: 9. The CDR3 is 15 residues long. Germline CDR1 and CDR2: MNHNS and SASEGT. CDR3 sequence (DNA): TGTGCCTCAACGTTAGCGGGAGCTAACACCGGGGAGCTGTTTTTT. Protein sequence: CASTLAGANTGELFF.

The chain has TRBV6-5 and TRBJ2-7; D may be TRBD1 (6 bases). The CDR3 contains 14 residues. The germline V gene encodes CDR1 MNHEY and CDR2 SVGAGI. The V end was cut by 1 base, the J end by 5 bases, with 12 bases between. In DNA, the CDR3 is TGTGCCAGCAGTTACTGGCGGACAGCGAACGAGCAGTACTTC. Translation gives CASSYWRTANEQYF.

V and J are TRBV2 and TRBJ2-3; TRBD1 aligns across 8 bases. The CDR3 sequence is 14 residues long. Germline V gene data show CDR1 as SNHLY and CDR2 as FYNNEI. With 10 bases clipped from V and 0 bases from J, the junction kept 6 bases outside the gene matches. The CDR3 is CATAGTGSTDTQYF. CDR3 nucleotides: TGTGCCACCGCCGGGACAGGTAGCACAGATACGCAGTATTTT.

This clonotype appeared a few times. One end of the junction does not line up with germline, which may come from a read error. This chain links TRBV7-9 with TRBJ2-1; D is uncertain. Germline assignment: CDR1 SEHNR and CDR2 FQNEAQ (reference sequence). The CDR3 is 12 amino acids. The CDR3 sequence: CASSLGYNEQFF. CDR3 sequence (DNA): TGTGCCAGCAGTTTAGGGTACAATGAGCAGTTCTTC.

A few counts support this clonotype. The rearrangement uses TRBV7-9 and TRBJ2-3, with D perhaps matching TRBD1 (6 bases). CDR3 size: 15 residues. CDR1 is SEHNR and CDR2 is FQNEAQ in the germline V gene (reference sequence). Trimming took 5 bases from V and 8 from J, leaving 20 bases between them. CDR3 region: CASSATGHPFGTQYF. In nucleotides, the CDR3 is TGTGCCAGCAGCGCCACGGGACACCCCTTCGGTACGCAGTATTTT.

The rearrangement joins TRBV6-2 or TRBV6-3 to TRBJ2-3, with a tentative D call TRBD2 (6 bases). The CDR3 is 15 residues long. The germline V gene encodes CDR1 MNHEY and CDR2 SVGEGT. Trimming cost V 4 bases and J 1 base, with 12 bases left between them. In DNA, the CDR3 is TGTGCCAGCAGTTTAGGCGGGGTGGGCACAGATACGCAGTATTTT. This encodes CASSLGGVGTDTQYF.

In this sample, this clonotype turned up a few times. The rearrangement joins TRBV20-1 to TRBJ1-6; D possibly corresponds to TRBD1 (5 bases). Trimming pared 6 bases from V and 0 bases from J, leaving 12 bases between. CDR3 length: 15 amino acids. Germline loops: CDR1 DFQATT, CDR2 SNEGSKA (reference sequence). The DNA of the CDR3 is TGCAGTGCCAGACAGCTTCACTCCTATAATTCACCCCTCCACTTT. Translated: CSARQLHSYNSPLHF.

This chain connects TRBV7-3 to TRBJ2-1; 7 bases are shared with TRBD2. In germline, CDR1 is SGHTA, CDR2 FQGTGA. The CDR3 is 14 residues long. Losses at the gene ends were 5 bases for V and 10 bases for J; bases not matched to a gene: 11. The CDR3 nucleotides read TGTGCCAGCAGCCGACGGGGAGGGTGGGGGGAGCAGTTCTTC. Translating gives CASSRRGGWGEQFF.

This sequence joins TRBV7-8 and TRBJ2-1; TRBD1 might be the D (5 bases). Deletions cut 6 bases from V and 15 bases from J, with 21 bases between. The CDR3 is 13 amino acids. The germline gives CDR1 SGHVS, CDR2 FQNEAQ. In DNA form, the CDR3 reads TGTGCCAGCAGTCAATTCCCAGGGTCAATTCGGTTCTTC. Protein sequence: CASSQFPGSIRFF.

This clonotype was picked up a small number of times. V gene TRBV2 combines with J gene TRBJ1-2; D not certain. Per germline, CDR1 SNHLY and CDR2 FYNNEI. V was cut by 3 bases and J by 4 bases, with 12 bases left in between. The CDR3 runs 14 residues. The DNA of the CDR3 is TGTGCCAGCAGTGATACGAACGAATCCTATGGCTACACCTTC. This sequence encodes CASSDTNESYGYTF.

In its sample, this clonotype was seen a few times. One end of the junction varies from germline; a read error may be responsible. This CDR3 is CASSPKRRTGNEQFF. The CDR3 region has the DNA TGTGCCAGCAGCCCCAAGAGGAGGACAGGCAATGAGCAGTTCTTT. The V call is TRBV7-9, the J call TRBJ2-1; TRBD1 matches at 7 bases. The CDR3 contains 15 residues. The germline V gene encodes CDR1 SEHNR and CDR2 FQNEAQ (reference sequence). Complete variable domain (other parts from reference TRBV7-9 and TRBJ2-1): DTGVSQNPRHKITKRGQNVTFRCDPISEHNRLYWYRQTLGQGPEFLTYFQNEAQLEKSRLLSDRFSAERPKGSFSTLEIQRTEQGDSAMYLCASSPKRRTGNEQFFGPGTRLTVL.

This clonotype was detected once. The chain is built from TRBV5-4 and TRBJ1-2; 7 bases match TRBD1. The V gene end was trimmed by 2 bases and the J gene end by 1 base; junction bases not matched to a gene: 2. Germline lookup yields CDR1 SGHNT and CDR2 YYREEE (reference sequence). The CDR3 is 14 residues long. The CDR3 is CASSFGTDNYGYTF. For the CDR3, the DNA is TGTGCCAGCAGCTTCGGGACAGATAACTATGGCTACACCTTC.

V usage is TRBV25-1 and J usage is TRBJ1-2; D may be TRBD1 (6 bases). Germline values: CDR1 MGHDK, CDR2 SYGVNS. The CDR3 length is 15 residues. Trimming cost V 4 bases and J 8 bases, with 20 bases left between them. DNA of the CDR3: TGTGCCAGCAGTGCAGTAAGCAGGGGCCTTTGGGGCTACACCTTC. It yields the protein CASSAVSRGLWGYTF.

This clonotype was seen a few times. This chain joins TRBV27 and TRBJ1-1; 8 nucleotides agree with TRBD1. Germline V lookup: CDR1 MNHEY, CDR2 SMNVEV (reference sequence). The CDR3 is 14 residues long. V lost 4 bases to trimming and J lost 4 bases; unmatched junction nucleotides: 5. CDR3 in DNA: TGTGCCAGCAGTTCCACGGACAGGGCCACTGAAGCTTTCTTT. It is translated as CASSSTDRATEAFF.

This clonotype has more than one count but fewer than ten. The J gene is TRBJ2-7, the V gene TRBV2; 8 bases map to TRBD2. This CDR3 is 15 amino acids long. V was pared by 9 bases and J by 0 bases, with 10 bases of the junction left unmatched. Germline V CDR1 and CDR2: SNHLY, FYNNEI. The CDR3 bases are TGTGCCAGTACCCTCGGGCGGGGGGCCTCCTACGAGCAGTACTTC. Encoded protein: CASTLGRGASYEQYF.

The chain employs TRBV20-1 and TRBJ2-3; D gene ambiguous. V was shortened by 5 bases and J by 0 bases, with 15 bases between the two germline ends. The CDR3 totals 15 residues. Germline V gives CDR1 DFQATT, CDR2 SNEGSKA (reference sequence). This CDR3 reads CSALYPSSSTDTQYF. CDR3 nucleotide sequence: TGCAGTGCTCTTTACCCTTCCTCTAGCACAGATACGCAGTATTTT.

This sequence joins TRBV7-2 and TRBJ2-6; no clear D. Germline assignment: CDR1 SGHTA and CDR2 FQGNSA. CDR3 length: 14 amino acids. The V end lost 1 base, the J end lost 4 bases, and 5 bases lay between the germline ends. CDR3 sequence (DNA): TGTGCCAGCAGCTTAGTCTCCGGGGCCAACGTCCTGACTTTC. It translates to CASSLVSGANVLTF.

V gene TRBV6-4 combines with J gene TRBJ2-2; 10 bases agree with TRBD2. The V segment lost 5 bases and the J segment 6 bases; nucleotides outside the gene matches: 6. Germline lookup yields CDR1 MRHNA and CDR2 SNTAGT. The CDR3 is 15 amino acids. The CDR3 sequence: CASSYSSGRSGELFF. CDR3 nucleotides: TGTGCCAGCAGTTATTCTAGCGGGAGATCCGGGGAGCTGTTTTTT.

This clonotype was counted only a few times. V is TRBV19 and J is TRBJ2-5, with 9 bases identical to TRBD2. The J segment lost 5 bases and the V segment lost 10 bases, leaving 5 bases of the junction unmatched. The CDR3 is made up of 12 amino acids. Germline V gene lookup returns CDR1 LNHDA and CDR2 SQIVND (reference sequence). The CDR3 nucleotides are TGTGCCACCCGCCTAGCGGGGGAGACCCAGTACTTC. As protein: CATRLAGETQYF.

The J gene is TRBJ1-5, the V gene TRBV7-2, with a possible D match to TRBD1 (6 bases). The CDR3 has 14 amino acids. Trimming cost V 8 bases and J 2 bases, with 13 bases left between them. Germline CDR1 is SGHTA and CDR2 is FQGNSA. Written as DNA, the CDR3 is TGTGCCAGCGGAGCCGGGGGGCGCAATCAGCCCCAGCATTTT. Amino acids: CASGAGGRNQPQHF.